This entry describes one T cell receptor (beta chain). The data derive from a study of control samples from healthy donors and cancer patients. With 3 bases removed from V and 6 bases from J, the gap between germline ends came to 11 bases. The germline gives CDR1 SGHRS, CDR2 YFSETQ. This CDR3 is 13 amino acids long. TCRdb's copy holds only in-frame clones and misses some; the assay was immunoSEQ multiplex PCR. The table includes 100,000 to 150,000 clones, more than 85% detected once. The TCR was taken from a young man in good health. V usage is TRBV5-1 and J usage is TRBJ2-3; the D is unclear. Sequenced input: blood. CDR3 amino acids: CASSSMGDDTQYF. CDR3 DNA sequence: TGCGCCAGCAGCTCGATGGGCGATGATACGCAGTATTTT.